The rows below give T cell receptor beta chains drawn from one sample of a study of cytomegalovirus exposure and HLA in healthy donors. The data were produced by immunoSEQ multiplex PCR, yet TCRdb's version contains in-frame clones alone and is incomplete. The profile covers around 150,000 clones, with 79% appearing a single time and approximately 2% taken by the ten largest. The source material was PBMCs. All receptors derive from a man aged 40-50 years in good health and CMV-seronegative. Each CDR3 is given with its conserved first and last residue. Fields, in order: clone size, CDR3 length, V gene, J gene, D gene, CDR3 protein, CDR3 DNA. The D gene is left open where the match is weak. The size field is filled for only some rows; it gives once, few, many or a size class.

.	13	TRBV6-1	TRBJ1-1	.	CASSESGIPEAFF	TGTGCCAGCAGTGAATCAGGGATCCCAGAAGCTTTCTTT
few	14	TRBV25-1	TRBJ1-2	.	CASSESGGSYGYTF	TGTGCCAGCAGTGAATCGGGGGGCAGTTATGGCTACACCTTC
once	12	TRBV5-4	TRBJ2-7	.	CASSQGPMEQYF	TGTGCCAGCAGCCAGGGGCCAATGGAGCAGTACTTC
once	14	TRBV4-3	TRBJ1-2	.	CASSQDARNYGYTF	TGCGCCAGCAGCCAAGATGCGAGAAACTATGGCTACACCTTC
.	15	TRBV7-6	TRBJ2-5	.	CASSPRGSWEETQYF	TGTGCCAGCAGCCCTAGGGGTTCTTGGGAAGAGACCCAGTACTTC
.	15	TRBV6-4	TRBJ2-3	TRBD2	CASSATSGSSDTQYF	TGTGCCAGCAGTGCCACTAGCGGGAGTTCAGATACGCAGTATTTT
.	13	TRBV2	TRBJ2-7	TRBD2	CASSLSGIAEQYF	TGTGCCAGCAGTTTGAGCGGGATCGCCGAGCAGTACTTC
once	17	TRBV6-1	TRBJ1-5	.	CASSEGVWTTGNQPQHF	TGTGCCAGCAGTGAAGGGGTCTGGACAACGGGCAATCAGCCCCAGCATTTT
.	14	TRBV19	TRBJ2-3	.	CASSPRLLTDTQYF	TGTGCCAGTAGCCCCCGACTACTCACAGATACGCAGTATTTT
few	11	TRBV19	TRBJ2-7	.	CASSSAYEQYF	TGTGCCAGTAGTTCCGCCTACGAGCAGTACTTC
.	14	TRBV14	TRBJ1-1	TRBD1	CASSQLPTGPEAFF	TGTGCCAGCAGCCAATTACCGACAGGGCCTGAAGCTTTCTTT
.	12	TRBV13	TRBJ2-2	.	CASSTATGELFF	TGTGCCAGCAGCACAGCCACCGGGGAGCTGTTTTTT
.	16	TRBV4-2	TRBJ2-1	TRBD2	CASSPGTSGTYNEQFF	TGTGCCAGCAGCCCAGGGACTAGCGGTACCTACAATGAGCAGTTCTTC
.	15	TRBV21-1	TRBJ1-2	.	CASSNYSEQGWGYTF	TGTGCCAGCAGCAATTACTCCGAACAGGGGTGGGGCTACACCTTC
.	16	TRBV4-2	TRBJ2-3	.	CASSQARRAGGDTQYF	TGTGCCAGCAGCCAAGCCCGGAGGGCCGGTGGAGATACGCAGTATTTT
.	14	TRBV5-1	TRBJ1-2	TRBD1	CASSLGGTGDGYTF	TGCGCCAGCAGCTTGGGAGGGACAGGGGATGGCTACACCTTC
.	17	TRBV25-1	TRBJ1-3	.	CASSEFSGAPSGNTIYF	TGTGCCAGCAGTGAATTCTCCGGAGCTCCCTCTGGAAACACCATATATTTT
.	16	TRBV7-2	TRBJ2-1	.	CASSLPAGLRDNEQFF	TGTGCCAGCAGCCTTCCAGCGGGCCTAAGAGACAATGAGCAGTTCTTC
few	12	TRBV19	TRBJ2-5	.	CASRQAGETQYF	TGTGCCAGTCGACAGGCCGGGGAGACCCAGTACTTC
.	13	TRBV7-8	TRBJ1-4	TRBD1	CASSSGTEEKLFF	TGTGCCAGCAGCTCAGGGACAGAAGAAAAACTGTTTTTT
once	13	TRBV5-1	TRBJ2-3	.	CASRDSITDTQYF	TGCGCCAGCAGGGACAGCATCACAGATACGCAGTATTTT
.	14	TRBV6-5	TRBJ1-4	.	CASSTALANEKLFF	TGTGCCAGCAGTACAGCTTTAGCTAATGAAAAACTGTTTTTT
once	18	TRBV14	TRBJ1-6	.	CASSQDRAKGILGSPLHF	TGTGCCAGCAGCCAAGATCGTGCGAAGGGGATTCTCGGTTCACCCCTCCACTTT
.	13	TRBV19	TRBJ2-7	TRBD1	CASEDRASYEQYF	TGTGCCAGCGAGGACAGGGCATCCTACGAGCAGTACTTC
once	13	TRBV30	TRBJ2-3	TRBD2	CAWSVLAVDTQYF	TGTGCCTGGAGTGTACTAGCGGTAGATACGCAGTATTTT
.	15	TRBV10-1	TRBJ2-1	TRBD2	CASSDGLAEINEQFF	TGCGCCAGCAGTGACGGACTAGCGGAAATTAATGAGCAGTTCTTC
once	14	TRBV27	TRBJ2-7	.	CASSLGQGGYEQYF	TGTGCCAGCAGTTTAGGCCAGGGTGGGTACGAGCAGTACTTC
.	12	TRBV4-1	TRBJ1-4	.	CASSQVAEKLFF	TGCGCCAGCAGCCAAGTGGCTGAAAAACTGTTTTTT
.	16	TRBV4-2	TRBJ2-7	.	CASSQEPSSSSYEQYF	TGTGCCAGCAGCCAAGAACCTAGCAGTAGCTCCTACGAGCAGTACTTC
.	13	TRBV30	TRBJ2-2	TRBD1	CAWKGGFGGELFF	TGTGCCTGGAAAGGGGGCTTCGGCGGGGAGCTGTTTTTT
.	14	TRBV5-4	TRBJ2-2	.	CASSAGPNTGELFF	TGTGCCAGCAGCGCGGGACCCAACACCGGGGAGCTGTTTTTT
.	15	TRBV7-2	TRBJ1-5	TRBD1	CASSLGQGSNQPQHF	TGTGCCAGCAGCTTAGGACAGGGGAGCAATCAGCCCCAGCATTTT
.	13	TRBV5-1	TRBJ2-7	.	CASSGQPSYEQYF	TGCGCCAGCAGCGGACAGCCTTCCTACGAGCAGTACTTC
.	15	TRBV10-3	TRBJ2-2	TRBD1	CAIRGDRGTFGELFF	TGTGCCATCAGGGGGGACAGGGGGACATTTGGGGAGCTGTTTTTT
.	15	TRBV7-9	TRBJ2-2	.	CSSSRLQGPSGELFF	TGTTCCAGCAGCCGTCTACAGGGTCCCTCCGGGGAGCTGTTTTTT
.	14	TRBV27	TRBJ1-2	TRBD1	CASSVQGNNYGYTF	TGTGCCAGCAGTGTACAGGGGAATAACTATGGCTACACCTTC
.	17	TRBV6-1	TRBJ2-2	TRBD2	CASSENSGGANTGELFF	TGTGCCAGCAGTGAAAATAGCGGGGGAGCGAACACCGGGGAGCTGTTTTTT
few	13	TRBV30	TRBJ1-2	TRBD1	CAGQRDRGSGYTF	TGTGCCGGTCAACGGGACAGGGGTAGTGGCTACACCTTC
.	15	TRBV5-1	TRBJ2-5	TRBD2	CASRVGTSGGETQYF	TGCGCCAGCAGGGTCGGGACTAGCGGGGGCGAGACCCAGTACTTC
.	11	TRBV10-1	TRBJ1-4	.	CASSRGEKLFF	TGCGCCAGCAGCCGAGGGGAAAAACTGTTTTTT
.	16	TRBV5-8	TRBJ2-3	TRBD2	CASSNRGLAQEDTQYF	TGTGCCAGCAGCAATCGGGGACTAGCCCAGGAGGATACGCAGTATTTT
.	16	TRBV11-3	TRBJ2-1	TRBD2	CASSSGLAGRYNEQFF	TGTGCCAGCAGCTCGGGACTAGCGGGGAGATACAATGAGCAGTTCTTC
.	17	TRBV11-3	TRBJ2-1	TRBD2	CASSSRSGGRSYNEQFF	TGTGCCAGCAGCTCAAGGTCTGGCGGGAGATCCTACAATGAGCAGTTCTTC
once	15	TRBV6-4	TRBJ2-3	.	CASSLTGLSTDTQYF	TGTGCCAGCAGTCTCACGGGACTTAGCACAGATACGCAGTATTTT
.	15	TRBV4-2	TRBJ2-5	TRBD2	CASSQTSLEGETQYF	TGTGCCAGCAGCCAGACTAGCCTGGAGGGAGAGACCCAGTACTTC
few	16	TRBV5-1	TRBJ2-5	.	CASSSREGIVGETQYF	TGCGCCAGCAGCTCCCGAGAGGGCATTGTCGGAGAGACCCAGTACTTC
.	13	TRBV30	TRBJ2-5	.	CAWSVLVLETQYF	TGTGCCTGGAGTGTCCTAGTTCTAGAGACCCAGTACTTC
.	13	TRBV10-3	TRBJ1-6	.	CAISPQRDSPLHF	TGTGCCATCAGTCCACAACGGGATTCACCCCTCCACTTT
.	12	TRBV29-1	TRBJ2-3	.	CSVAELGDTQYF	TGCAGCGTAGCCGAACTCGGGGATACGCAGTATTTT
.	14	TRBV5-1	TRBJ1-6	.	CASSTRTGNSPLHF	TGCGCCAGCAGCACCCGGACGGGGAATTCACCCCTCCACTTT
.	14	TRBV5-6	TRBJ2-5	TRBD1	CASSLTGQQETQYF	TGTGCCAGCAGCTTGACGGGACAGCAAGAGACCCAGTACTTC
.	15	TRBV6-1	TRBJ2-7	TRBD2	CASSSRLAVTYEQYF	TGTGCCAGCAGTTCCAGACTAGCGGTTACCTACGAGCAGTACTTC